These 21 T cell receptor beta chains originate from one sample sequenced in a study of OX40 agonist ivuxolimab in advanced cancers. TCRdb keeps only in-frame clones here, not all; method: immunoSEQ multiplex PCR. The sample has tens of thousands of clones, about 90% seen once; the top ten hold 3.5% to 4%. This material consisted of CD4+ or CD8+ T cells sorted from blood, taken in a trial of the OX40 agonist ivuxolimab. Every receptor here comes from an adult with an advanced solid tumor such as melanoma, head and neck, liver or kidney cancer.

The chain has TRBV14 and TRBJ1-2; D is undetermined. This CDR3 is built from 15 residues. V lost 0 bases and J 8 bases, leaving 16 bases between the germline ends. Germline CDR1 is SGHDN and CDR2 is FVKESK. CDR3 region: CASSQDYFSGNGYTF. In DNA form, the CDR3 reads TGTGCCAGCAGCCAAGATTATTTTTCGGGGAACGGCTACACCTTC.

V usage is TRBV28 and J usage is TRBJ2-1, with TRBD2 as a possible D gene (6 bases). The CDR3 has 15 residues. The V and J ends lost 6 bases and 0 bases respectively, with 12 bases between them. Germline V gene lookup returns CDR1 MDHEN and CDR2 SYDVKM. In DNA, the CDR3 is TGTGCCAGCAGCGGGGGACTGAGCTCCTACAATGAGCAGTTCTTC. Its protein is CASSGGLSSYNEQFF.

The rearrangement links TRBV5-4 to TRBJ2-5; 7 positions agree with TRBD1. The CDR3 runs 14 residues. The V segment lost 4 bases and the J segment 4 bases; nucleotides outside the gene matches: 7. Per the germline V gene, CDR1 is SGHNT and CDR2 is YYREEE (reference sequence). The CDR3 DNA reads as TGTGCCAGCAGCAATTCAGGGGGAGTAGAGACCCAGTACTTC. Its translation: CASSNSGGVETQYF.

CDR3 nucleotides: TGTGCCAGCAGTTTACCAGCCGGTGATGAGCAGTTCTTC. This translates into CASSLPAGDEQFF. V is TRBV28 and J is TRBJ2-1; D not certain. Deletions cut 2 bases from V and 8 bases from J, with 10 bases between. Germline V gene lookup returns CDR1 MDHEN and CDR2 SYDVKM. The CDR3 is 13 amino acids.

This sequence joins TRBV5-6 and TRBJ1-5, with unresolved D. Germline CDR1 SGHDT, CDR2 YYEEEE. Between the trimmed V and J ends, which lost 3 bases and 0 bases, there was a span of 19 bases. This CDR3 is built from 18 residues. In nucleotides, the CDR3 is TGTGCCAGCAGCTCCTCAGTCATCCGTTCCTATAGCAATCAGCCCCAGCATTTT. Translating it yields CASSSSVIRSYSNQPQHF.

This clone turned up a few times. This chain uses TRBV4-1 with TRBJ1-1; possible D gene TRBD1, 5 bases. CDR1 is MGHRA, CDR2 YSYEKL, per germline. The CDR3 length is 14 residues. Deletions cut 4 bases from V and 1 base from J, with 10 bases between. The CDR3 nucleotides are TGCGCCAGCAGCCTCCTGGGGGGGAACACTGAAGCTTTCTTT. This codes for CASSLLGGNTEAFF.

The genes are TRBV5-5 and TRBJ1-2; D is unresolved. The CDR3 contains 14 residues. The V and J ends lost 0 bases and 4 bases respectively, with 10 bases between them. The germline V gene encodes CDR1 SGHKS and CDR2 YYEKEE (reference sequence). The CDR3 DNA reads as TGTGCCAGCAGCTTGGAGGGCACGCCCTATGGCTACACCTTC. Encoded protein: CASSLEGTPYGYTF.

This chain connects TRBV11-2 to TRBJ2-7, with 7 bases matching TRBD1. Trimming cost V 8 bases and J 3 bases; bases outside gene matches: 16. CDR1 is SGHAT, CDR2 FQNNGV, per germline. CDR3 size: 16 residues. The CDR3 region is CASGHWGDRVDYEQYF. CDR3 nucleotides: TGTGCCAGCGGGCATTGGGGCGACAGGGTAGACTACGAGCAGTACTTC.

The chain joins TRBV10-3 to TRBJ2-1, with 9 bases fitting TRBD2. The V and J ends lost 0 bases and 7 bases, in that order; junction bases with no gene match: 7. The CDR3 has 16 amino acids. Germline CDR1 reads ENHRY; CDR2 reads SYGVKD. This chain's CDR3 is CAISESPAGGVNEQFF. CDR3 nucleotide sequence: TGTGCCATCAGTGAGTCTCCGGCGGGAGGGGTTAATGAGCAGTTCTTC.

V and J are TRBV7-9 and TRBJ2-7, with 12 bases fitting TRBD1. V trimming: 2 bases; J trimming: 6 bases; junction bases outside the gene matches: 5. This CDR3 is built from 15 residues. Germline-derived CDR1 and CDR2 are SEHNR and FQNEAQ (reference sequence). This CDR3 reads CASSLPGQGASEQYF. The CDR3 nucleotides read TGTGCCAGCAGCTTACCGGGACAGGGGGCGAGCGAGCAGTACTTC.

The V call is TRBV7-9, the J call TRBJ2-1; 9 nucleotides agree with TRBD2. The junction had 7 bases not matched to a gene; V was cut back by 5 bases and J by 2 bases. The CDR3 length is 16 residues. CDR1 and CDR2 (germline): SEHNR, FQNEAQ (reference sequence). The CDR3 bases are TGTGCCAGCAGCCCGATAGCGGGAGACCCCTACAATGAGCAGTTCTTC. Amino acid sequence: CASSPIAGDPYNEQFF.

The gene calls are TRBV28 and TRBJ2-7; perhaps TRBD1 as D (6 bases). V lost 3 bases to trimming and J lost 2 bases, with 14 bases between them. CDR3 length equals 15 residues. CDR1 is MDHEN, CDR2 SYDVKM, per germline. CDR3 residues: CASSLGETGTYEQYF. CDR3 bases: TGTGCCAGCAGTTTGGGGGAGACAGGAACCTACGAGCAGTACTTC.

The V gene is TRBV28, the J gene TRBJ2-7, with 12 bases identical to TRBD2. Losses at the gene ends were 4 bases for V and 5 bases for J; bases not matched to a gene: 6. Germline CDR1 reads MDHEN; CDR2 reads SYDVKM. The CDR3 extends over 15 amino acids. This chain's CDR3 is CASSSRTSGNDEQYF. As DNA, the CDR3 is TGTGCCAGCAGTTCCCGGACTAGCGGGAACGACGAGCAGTACTTC.

The chain has TRBV29-1 and TRBJ2-7; TRBD2 might be the D (5 bases). There are 13 residues in the CDR3. CDR1 is SQVTM and CDR2 is ANQGSEA in the germline V gene. The V end lost 4 bases, the J end lost 3 bases, and 13 bases lay between the germline ends. The CDR3 DNA is TGCAGCGTTGCAGGTCCGGGGAACTACGAGCAGTACTTC. Its translation: CSVAGPGNYEQYF.

This chain links TRBV23-1 with TRBJ2-7, with D tentatively TRBD1 (6 bases). TRBV23-1 belongs to the ORF category, with a function that is uncertain. The CDR3 consists of 16 residues. Between the trimmed V and J ends, which lost 4 bases and 7 bases, there was a span of 23 bases. CDR3 in DNA: TGCGCCAGCAGTCTTAACCGGGACACGTTTCTTCGAGAGCAGTACTTC. Encoded protein: CASSLNRDTFLREQYF.

This chain uses TRBV15 with TRBJ2-2, with unresolved D. The CDR3 has 14 amino acids. Trimming stripped 1 base from V and 4 bases from J, with 7 bases between. Germline CDR1 reads LNHNV; CDR2 reads YYDKDF (reference sequence). The CDR3 here is CATSRGLFTGELFF. CDR3 in DNA: TGTGCCACCAGCAGAGGACTTTTCACCGGGGAGCTGTTTTTT.

The chain recombines TRBV27 with TRBJ2-5; 14 bases match TRBD2. The length of the CDR3 is 14 residues. The V gene end was trimmed by 6 bases and the J gene end by 5 bases; junction bases not matched to a gene: 2. Germline loops: CDR1 MNHEY, CDR2 SMNVEV (reference sequence). The CDR3 here is CASSGLAGGETQYF. The CDR3 DNA sequence: TGTGCCAGCAGCGGACTAGCGGGAGGTGAGACCCAGTACTTC.

J is TRBJ2-3 and V is TRBV5-4, with 7 nucleotides matching TRBD2. The V gene end was trimmed by 2 bases and the J gene end by 5 bases; junction bases not matched to a gene: 5. From germline, CDR1 is SGHNT and CDR2 YYREEE (reference sequence). CDR3 length equals 14 residues. CDR3 residues: CASSFAGEVDTQYF. The CDR3 bases are TGTGCCAGCAGCTTCGCGGGAGAGGTAGATACGCAGTATTTT.

This chain links TRBV4-3 with TRBJ2-7, with unresolved D. CDR1 and CDR2 (germline): LGHNA, YSLEER. CDR3 length equals 15 residues. Deletions cut 0 bases from V and 4 bases from J, with 13 bases between. CDR3 region: CASSQEPGPRYEQYF. CDR3 nucleotides: TGCGCCAGCAGCCAAGAACCCGGGCCCCGATACGAGCAGTACTTC.

This clone has more than one count but fewer than ten. This rearrangement joins TRBV7-8 to TRBJ1-2; D is ambiguous. The CDR3 length is 16 residues. Trimming removed 4 bases from V and 0 bases from J, with 15 bases in between. Germline V gene sequence: CDR1 SGHVS, CDR2 FQNEAQ. The DNA of the CDR3 is TGTGCCAGCAGCTCCCCAGGAGTGAAGGCTAACTATGGCTACACCTTC. Its translation: CASSSPGVKANYGYTF.

The chain carries TRBV6-6 and TRBJ2-7; 12 bases align to TRBD2. This CDR3 spans 15 amino acids. Germline lookup yields CDR1 MNHNY and CDR2 SVGAGI (reference sequence). With V trimmed by 4 bases and J by 5 bases, 6 bases remained unmatched. As DNA, the CDR3 is TGTGCCAGCAGTTGGCTAGCGGGAGGGCCGAACGAGCAGTACTTC. Amino acid sequence: CASSWLAGGPNEQYF.